The 6 T cell receptor beta chains reported below all come from one sample, sequenced in a study of tumour-infiltrating T cells in Burkitt lymphoma. Produced via immunoSEQ multiplex PCR; TCRdb's table is partial and in-frame only. Of about 5,400 clones in the sample, more than 8% were seen once. The sequencing input was tumor tissue. The receptors were gathered from a human donor with diffuse large B-cell lymphoma.

This clone was seen more than once but under ten times. The genes are TRBV7-8 and TRBJ1-6, with 8 bases matching TRBD1. The CDR3 has 16 amino acids. Germline trimming cut 1 base from V and 9 bases from J; bases unmatched to any gene: 8. Germline V gene sequence: CDR1 SGHVS, CDR2 FQNEAQ. CDR3 nucleotides: TGTGCCAGCAGCTTAGAAAGGACAGGGATGGGTTCACCCCTCCACTTT. Encoded protein: CASSLERTGMGSPLHF.

The chain combines TRBV4-2 with TRBJ1-1; unclear D gene. The CDR3 loop spans 16 amino acids. Germline values: CDR1 LGHNA, CDR2 YNFKEQ. The V and J ends lost 4 bases and 1 base respectively, with 16 bases between them. The DNA for the CDR3 is TGTGCCAGCAGCCCCTATTTCCCGCTGAAGAACACTGAAGCTTTCTTT. Protein: CASSPYFPLKNTEAFF.

The V and J genes are TRBV2 and TRBJ1-2, with D possibly matching TRBD1 (6 bases). Germline lookup yields CDR1 SNHLY and CDR2 FYNNEI. The CDR3 totals 14 residues. The germline V and J ends were trimmed by 2 bases and 8 bases, with 15 bases remaining between them. The CDR3 region has the DNA TGTGCCAGCAGTGAAATAGGGACACGCGGAGGCTACACCTTC. It yields the protein CASSEIGTRGGYTF. The entire variable domain, with the rest obtained from reference TRBV2 and TRBJ1-2, is as follows: EPEVTQTPSHQVTQMGQEVILRCVPISNHLYFYWYRQILGQKVEFLVSFYNNEISEKSEIFDDQFSVERPDGSNFTLKIRSTKLEDSAMYFCASSEIGTRGGYTFGSGTRLTVV.

This chain connects TRBV5-4 to TRBJ2-6; no firm D call. The ends were cut back, 2 bases at V and 3 bases at J, with 9 bases in the middle. The germline V gene encodes CDR1 SGHNT and CDR2 YYREEE (reference sequence). The CDR3 extends over 15 amino acids. The chain's CDR3 is CASSLTPVGANVLTF. The CDR3 DNA reads TGTGCCAGCAGCTTAACCCCCGTTGGGGCCAACGTCCTGACTTTC.

The CDR3 loop is CASSQDRQGYSEKLFF. CDR3 DNA: TGTGCCAGCAGCCAAGATAGGCAGGGATATAGTGAAAAACTGTTTTTT. V usage is TRBV5-5 and J usage is TRBJ1-4, with a possible D match to TRBD1 (5 bases). V lost 4 bases to trimming and J lost 7 bases, with 20 bases between them. Per germline, CDR1 SGHKS and CDR2 YYEKEE (reference sequence). This CDR3 spans 16 amino acids.

This rearrangement joins TRBV6-1 to TRBJ1-3; perhaps TRBD1 as D (5 bases). This CDR3 is 15 amino acids long. With 9 bases removed from V and 0 bases from J, the gap between germline ends came to 15 bases. From germline, CDR1 is MNHNS and CDR2 SASEGT. The CDR3 here is CASSLFRVSGNTIYF. Here the CDR3 DNA reads TGTGCCAGTTCATTATTCAGGGTCTCTGGAAACACCATATATTTT.